The rows below give T cell receptor beta chains drawn from one sample of a study of blood T cell repertoires in COVID-19. Using immunoSEQ multiplex PCR, the repertoire was profiled, and TCRdb retains in-frame clones only, with some absent. The sample carries tens of thousands of clones, around 82% recorded once. Sequencing input: peripheral blood. The receptors here all came from a human donor in a cohort sampled during active COVID-19. The CDR3 runs from the conserved cysteine through the conserved F or W. A D gene is named only where the DNA matches it firmly. The size entry is marked missing in some rows and otherwise reads once, few, many or a size class.

d_call j_call v_call clone_size cdr3_nt cdr3_aa
TRBD1 TRBJ1-6 TRBV27 . TGTGCCAGCAGTTTGCCGGACAGGAGTAATTCACCCCTCCACTTT CASSLPDRSNSPLHF
. TRBJ2-7 TRBV20-1 . TGCAGTGCTAGGTCCCCCGGGGAGCAGTACTTC CSARSPGEQYF
TRBD1 TRBJ1-1 TRBV7-9 . TGTGCCAGCAGCTTTTCAGGGACAGGGTTTTTCTTT CASSFSGTGFFF
TRBD2 TRBJ2-1 TRBV6-2/TRBV6-3 once TGTGCCAGCAGTATCGCCGGGACTAGCGGGGGGACCTTCTTC CASSIAGTSGGTFF
. TRBJ1-1 TRBV15 . TGTGCCACCAGCAGTGCCGGTCGGGGGACTGAAGCTTTCTTT CATSSAGRGTEAFF
TRBD2 TRBJ2-3 TRBV14 . TGTGCCAGCAGCCGGGGACTAGCCCCGAGCGATTTT CASSRGLAPSDF
. TRBJ1-5 TRBV7-8 . TGTGCCAGCAGCTTAGCGCGTAGCAATCAGCCCCAGCATTTT CASSLARSNQPQHF
. TRBJ2-3 TRBV7-2 . TGTGCCAGCAGCCTGAGACAGTTGGCAGATACGCAGTATTTT CASSLRQLADTQYF
. TRBJ2-6 TRBV11-3 . TGTGCCAGCAGCTTATCCAGCTCTGGGGCCAACGTCCTGACTTTC CASSLSSSGANVLTF
TRBD1 TRBJ1-3 TRBV6-6 . TGTGCCAGCAGCCCGGGACAGGTCTCTGGAAACACCATATATTTT CASSPGQVSGNTIYF
. TRBJ2-5 TRBV10-3 . TGTGCCACCAGACCGGGGTACAGTATTCTGGAGACCCAGTACTTC CATRPGYSILETQYF
TRBD1 TRBJ2-2 TRBV3-1/TRBV3-2 . TGTGCCAGCAGCCGCAACAGGGGCCCTAACACCGGGGAGCTGTTTTTT CASSRNRGPNTGELFF
. TRBJ1-1 TRBV15 . TGTGCCACCAGCATGGGAGGGGGGGTTGCTTTCTTT CATSMGGGVAFF
TRBD1 TRBJ1-1 TRBV4-1 few TGCGCCAGCAGCCAAGAACAGGGGGCGAACACTGAAGCTTTCTTT CASSQEQGANTEAFF
. TRBJ1-1 TRBV28 . TGTGCCAGCTCCCCTATAAGCAACACTGAAGCTTTCTTT CASSPISNTEAFF
TRBD1 TRBJ2-3 TRBV3-1/TRBV3-2 few TGTGCCAGCAGCCAAGTAGCAGGGGGCTCAACAGATACGCAGTATTTT CASSQVAGGSTDTQYF
. TRBJ2-3 TRBV29-1 few TGCAGCGTTGTAACAGGCCCTTCGGATGCGCAGTATTTT CSVVTGPSDAQYF
. TRBJ2-3 TRBV7-3 . TGTGCCAGCAGCTCTGGTGGGGGACATCCAAGCACAGATACGCAGTATTTT CASSSGGGHPSTDTQYF
. TRBJ2-7 TRBV7-9 . TGTGCCAGCAGCCTTAAATTGGGTAGCGGATTCTCCTACGAGCAGTACTTC CASSLKLGSGFSYEQYF
. TRBJ1-6 TRBV7-9 . TGTGCCAGCAGCGGGCCGCCGGGGGGGGCTTCACCCCTCCACTTT CASSGPPGGASPLHF
TRBD1 TRBJ2-7 TRBV7-2 . TGTGCCAGCAGCTGGACAGGGGGCTACGAGCAGTACTTC CASSWTGGYEQYF
. TRBJ2-7 TRBV15 . TGTGCCACCAGCAAAGGGGCAAACACCGTCGCGCAGTACTTC CATSKGANTVAQYF
. TRBJ1-5 TRBV5-8 . TGTGCCAGCAGCTTGTCGTTCTTGCGGGCAAGCAATCAGCCCCAGCATTTT CASSLSFLRASNQPQHF
. TRBJ2-2 TRBV28 once TGTGCCAGCGGAAAGAGGCTCGCGAACACCGGGGAGCTGTTTTTT CASGKRLANTGELFF
TRBD2 TRBJ2-2 TRBV5-4 . TGTGCCAGCAGCTATTCGACTAGCGGGGGGCAGGCGAACACCGGGGAGCTGTTTTTT CASSYSTSGGQANTGELFF
. TRBJ1-6 TRBV10-1 . TGCGCCAGCAGTGACCCCCCTCGAGTAGGGGATAATTCACCCCTCCACTTT CASSDPPRVGDNSPLHF
TRBD2 TRBJ2-1 TRBV2 . TGTGCCAGCAGTGGCGGGGGGGCTTACAATGAGCAGTTCTTC CASSGGGAYNEQFF
. TRBJ2-3 TRBV2 . TGTGCCAGCAGGACGGGACTCAATGGGGCAGATACGCAGTATTTT CASRTGLNGADTQYF